The sequence of this TCR beta chain was determined in a study of shared clonotypes between healthy human individuals. The repertoire was sequenced with immunoSEQ multiplex PCR; TCRdb's copy has only in-frame clones and lacks some. The sample shows 2.3 million or so clones, more than 85% of them seen only once. Concerning this clone: This CDR3 is also generated by other DNA sequences in the sample.

CDR3 size: 12 residues. The V gene lost 0 bases and the J gene lost 5 bases, with 4 bases spanning the gap. The V gene's germline CDR1 is SNHLY and CDR2 FYNNEI. The gene calls are TRBV2 and TRBJ2-5, with D unclear. The sequence was collected from a man aged 18-30 years in good health. Some clones in this sample may be carry-over from other donors' samples. The specimen was naive CD4+ T cells from PBMCs. This sample's subset: CD45RA+ positively selected. The CDR3, as DNA: TGTGCCAGCAGTGAAGCGGCGGAGACCCAGTACTTC. This encodes CASSEAAETQYF.